This T cell receptor (beta chain) came from a study of cytomegalovirus exposure and HLA in healthy donors (dated by TCRdb to 2016 to 2017). Study-level background: According to an earlier analysis of around 600 of the donors, 200 million or so T cells yielded 120 million or so unique TCR beta sequences and approximately 300 Gb of sequence data. The study used immunosequencing to profile the T cell repertoires of under 700 subjects and linked those repertoires to cytomegalovirus serostatus. The study was designed to test whether signatures of past pathogen exposure could be identified by cataloging public T cell receptors. To study patterns of TCR occurrence, a later analysis re-analyzed previously published TCR beta repertoires from 500 to 850 donors and added high-resolution HLA genotyping. HLA typing covered class I and class II loci at four-digit resolution. Around 300 gigabases of sequencing data and tens of millions of unique TCR sequences were included in an early release covering roughly 600 HLA-typed donors. In addition to the first cohort of hundreds of subjects, a separate validation cohort of 120 different subjects was used. In an earlier analysis of roughly 600 of the donors, high-throughput TCR beta sequencing was used to judge whether each TCR beta V gene segment behaved as functional or pseudogenic. The later analysis used no new phenotypic data to find candidate immune exposures, relying instead on TCR beta sequences and their occurrence across donors. Every repertoire in the discovery cohort had been generated on one and the same sequencing platform. To predict cytomegalovirus infection status, the study combined high-throughput TCR immunosequencing, statistical association of individual TCRs with disease status, and machine learning. Because of strong linkage in the cohort, five DR-DQ haplotypes were treated as single units for association and clustering. On average, around 240,000 unique TCR beta nucleotide sequences were sequenced per donor among about 400 genotyped donors of the cohort, with about 17% of those sequences being non-productive. Donor age, sex, ethnicity and CMV serostatus were compiled alongside the repertoire data. The number of typed donors differed by locus: about 620-640 for A, B, C, DRB1 and DQB1; about 520 for DQA1; 600 to 610 for DPA1; and some 470 for DPB1. Genome-wide SNP genotypes for about 65% of the roughly 670 donors were used in a later genetic analysis, which treated that subset as a discovery cohort. The genetic ancestry cluster associated with self-reported Caucasian donors included over 80% of the roughly 360 genotyped donors.

The library was generated by the immunoSEQ multiplex PCR assay. A mixture of 60 forward primers for TCR Vbeta segments and 13 reverse primers for TCR Jbeta segments was used in the multiplex PCR. A multiplex PCR assay on genomic DNA amplified the CDR3 region of rearranged TCR beta genes. Amplified TCR beta libraries were sequenced as 87-base-pair reads on the Illumina HiSeq System. The original methods were these. Across the 700 or so repertoires, a later analysis counted around 80 million unique TCR beta chains, some 11 million of which were shared by at least two donors. Raw reads were error-corrected and collapsed into unique sequences with a nearest-neighbor algorithm that merged closely related sequences to remove PCR and sequencing errors. CDR3 sequences were aligned to IMGT reference sequences to assign V, D and J gene segments. Each retained sequence needed at least a six-nucleotide match to both a V gene segment and a J gene segment. A rearrangement was called productive if the CDR3 had no stop codons and remained in frame with V and J, and every other rearrangement was called non-productive. CDR3 was defined by IMGT convention, running from the second conserved V-encoded cysteine to the conserved J-encoded phenylalanine. In an earlier analysis of around 540 of the donors, sequences lacking an unambiguous match to a single V gene segment were excluded. In an earlier analysis of some 590 of the donors, a V segment was called functional when productive rearrangements were above 56.7%, and segregating when the standard deviation between donors exceeded 5%. To diagnose cytomegalovirus status from the catalog of TCR beta chain sequences, a statistical classification framework was built. In a later analysis, TCR nucleotide sequences were compared against IMGT/GENE-DB human TR gene sequences so that V and J genes could be assigned. A later analysis assigned CDR3 sequences and most-parsimonious VDJ recombination scenarios with the TCRdist pipeline. In a later analysis, each TCR beta chain was defined by its CDR3 amino acid sequence together with its V-gene family, and reads lacking a unique V-gene family were excluded. In a later analysis, some 600 highly shared, low-generation-probability nucleotide sequences were removed to address suspected cross-contamination and a sequencing artifact. In a later analysis, a clonal expansion index was calculated for each public chain from normalized within-repertoire ranks of inferred template counts. Generation probabilities in a later analysis came from a VDJ recombination model fitted to out-of-frame rearrangements, and those results were checked against IGoR. In a later analysis, TCR-TCR, TCR-HLA and TCR-CMV co-occurrence was scored with hypergeometric tests, and a repertoire-size bias correction was applied to TCR pairs. In a later analysis, false discovery rates were estimated by permuting HLA or CMV assignments 20 times. In a later analysis, co-occurring TCRs were grouped using DBSCAN, with TCRdist sequence similarity added in when clustering inside HLA-allele-positive subsets. Repertoires with fewer than 30,000 or more than 120,000 public chains were left out of co-occurrence clustering, as were five repertoires with anomalous nucleotide sharing. TCRdb holds this immuneACCESS table with in-frame rearrangements only. Some clones are missing; in checked studies, unresolved V genes explain under half, and the rest has no known cause. V and J calls and clone size are as listed in that table; D and trimming were resolved from the DNA. This sample holds about 190,000 clones; around 80% were observed only once. Together, the top ten hold about 2.2% of the sample.

What the research found in general, with its limitations: Linkage disequilibrium might explain the correlated functional status among segregating V segments, but an unknown experimental factor could not be excluded. Cytomegalovirus status was reported to be diagnosed by the classifier with high specificity and sensitivity in both the original and validation cohorts. Only TCR beta chains were sequenced in this cohort, and the absence of alpha or paired-chain data limited detectable features. In a later genetic analysis, a missense DCLRE1C variant was associated with V-gene and J-gene trimming of TCR beta chains, and the association was replicated in an independent cohort. In an earlier analysis of more than 500 of the donors, most TCR beta V segments appeared in productive rearrangements about 90% or about 30% of the time, broadly matching IMGT annotations. According to a later analysis, TCR association rates differed among HLA loci, with DRB1 alleles showing the most associated TCRs and HLA-C alleles showing the fewest. Three of the identified cytomegalovirus-associated TCR beta chains were confirmed in vitro to be specific for cytomegalovirus antigens. In a later analysis, HLA-associated TCR beta chains showed more clonal expansion and lower generation probabilities than non-associated chains that were equally common. The study listed 170 or so TCR beta chains as associated with cytomegalovirus. While some public TCRs were present in many individuals, most TCR sequences turned up only very rarely across donors. In a later analysis, several top co-occurrence clusters were reported to appear linked to parvovirus B19, influenza, CMV and Epstein-Barr virus. The authors suggested that the approach could potentially be extended to other disease states and immunological phenotypes. A group of highly shared sequence variants was considered likely to be a technical artifact of the sequencing pipeline. A later analysis associated about 17,000 TCR beta sequences with specific HLA alleles at a false discovery rate of 0.05. For the cohort, immune exposure information was limited to CMV serostatus. HLA typing was unavailable for some donors at each locus, so association tests used only the typed subset. According to a later analysis, most CMV-associated TCR beta chains appeared to be HLA-restricted, and the HLA associations seemed to be driven largely by CMV exposure. Seventeen rarely observed V segments, including chromosome 9 orphons, were excluded from the earlier analysis of a few hundred of the donors because counts were too low. A further reported finding was that TCR beta sequences accurately predicted the HLA-A and HLA-B alleles for most subjects in the first cohort. Assigning TCR associations to individual alleles was difficult when HLA alleles, especially DR and DQ, strongly co-occurred. Presence/absence analyses assumed roughly uniform sequencing depth across donors, an assumption that may not hold. Some IMGT-functional V segments, including TRBV6-2 and TRBV6-3, could not be distinguished by the 87-base-pair reads and were therefore excluded. According to a later genetic analysis, donors in an Asian-associated ancestry cluster had fewer N-insertions in productive TCRs than the approximately 700-donor mean.

The germline V gene gives CDR1 as MRHNA and CDR2 as SNTAGT. The CDR3 holds 21 amino acids from the cysteine to the phenylalanine. The kept DNA is CDR3 alone, 63 bases in frame from the first base. Germline trimming: 2 bases from V, 3 bases from J; junction bases outside gene matches: 20. About this clone: Its antigen is currently not known. Within one base of it there is no much larger clone, and no base qualities were kept.

The cohort consisted of some 730 healthy bone marrow donors. At the time of sampling, every cohort member was nominally healthy, though immune exposures that went unrecorded were likely present. The donor was CMV seronegative and was included in the group of about 350 seronegative cohort members. A peripheral blood sample was provided by each donor, and peripheral blood mononuclear cells were used for TCR beta sequencing. Genomic DNA was extracted from the blood cell samples with the Qiagen DNeasy Blood Extraction Kit. Sequencing used PBMCs. The receptor's source is a young woman in good health and CMV-seronegative. The rearranged chain carries TRBV6-4 and TRBJ1-5, with 9 middle bases fitting TRBD1. The CDR3 sequence is CASSDRGTGTWGWGPNQPQHF. The DNA sequence is TGTGCCAGCAGTGACCGAGGGACAGGGACATGGGGATGGGGACCCAATCAGCCCCAGCATTTT.